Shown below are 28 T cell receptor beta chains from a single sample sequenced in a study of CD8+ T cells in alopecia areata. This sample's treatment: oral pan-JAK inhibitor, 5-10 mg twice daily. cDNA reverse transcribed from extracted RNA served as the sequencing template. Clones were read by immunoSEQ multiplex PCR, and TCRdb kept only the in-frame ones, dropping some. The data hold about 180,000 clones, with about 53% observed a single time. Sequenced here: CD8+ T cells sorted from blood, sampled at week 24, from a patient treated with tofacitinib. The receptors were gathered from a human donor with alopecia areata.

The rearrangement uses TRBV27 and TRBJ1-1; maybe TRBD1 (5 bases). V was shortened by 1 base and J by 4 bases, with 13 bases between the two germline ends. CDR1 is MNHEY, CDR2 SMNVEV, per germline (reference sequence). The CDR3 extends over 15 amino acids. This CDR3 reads CASSLWGGNGTEAFF. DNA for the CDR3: TGTGCCAGCAGTTTATGGGGGGGGAATGGCACTGAAGCTTTCTTT.

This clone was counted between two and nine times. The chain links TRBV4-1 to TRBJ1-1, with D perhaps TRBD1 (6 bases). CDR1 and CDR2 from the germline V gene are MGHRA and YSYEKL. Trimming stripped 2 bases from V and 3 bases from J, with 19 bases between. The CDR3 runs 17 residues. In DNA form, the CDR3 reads TGCGCCAGCAGCCAAATACCCACAGGGAGGGGTTACACTGAAGCTTTCTTT. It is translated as CASSQIPTGRGYTEAFF.

CDR3 DNA sequence: TGCGCCAGCAGCCAAGATTCAGGGAACACTGAAGCTTTCTTT. Translated, it gives CASSQDSGNTEAFF. The chain uses TRBV4-3 and TRBJ1-1; D is uncertain. V gave up 0 bases and J gave up 1 base, with 6 bases separating them. The CDR3 runs 14 residues. Looked up from germline, CDR1 is LGHNA and CDR2 is YSLEER.

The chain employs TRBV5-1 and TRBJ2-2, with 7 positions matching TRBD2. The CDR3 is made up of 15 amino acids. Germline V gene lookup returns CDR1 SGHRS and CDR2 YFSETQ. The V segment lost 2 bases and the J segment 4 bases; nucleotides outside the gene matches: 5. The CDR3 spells CASSFSGDSTGELFF. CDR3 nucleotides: TGCGCCAGCAGCTTCAGCGGGGATAGCACCGGGGAGCTGTTTTTT. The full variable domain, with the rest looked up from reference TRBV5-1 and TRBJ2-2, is KAGVTQTPRYLIKTRGQQVTLSCSPISGHRSVSWYQQTPGQGLQFLFEYFSETQRNKGNFPGRFSGRQFSNSRSEMNVSTLELGDSALYLCASSFSGDSTGELFFGEGSRLTVL.

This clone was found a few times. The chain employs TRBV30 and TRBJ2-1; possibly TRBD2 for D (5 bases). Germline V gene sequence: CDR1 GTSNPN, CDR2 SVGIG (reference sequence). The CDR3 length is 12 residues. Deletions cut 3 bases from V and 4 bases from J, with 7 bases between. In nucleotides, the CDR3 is TGTGCCTGGAGATCGGGGTACAATGAGCAGTTCTTC. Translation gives CAWRSGYNEQFF.

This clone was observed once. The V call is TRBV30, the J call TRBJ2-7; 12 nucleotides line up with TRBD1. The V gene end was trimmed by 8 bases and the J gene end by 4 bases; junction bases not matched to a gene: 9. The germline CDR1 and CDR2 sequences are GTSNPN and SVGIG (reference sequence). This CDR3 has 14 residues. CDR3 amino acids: CAAARGQGAYEQYF. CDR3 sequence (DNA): TGTGCCGCCGCCAGGGGACAGGGGGCTTACGAGCAGTACTTC.

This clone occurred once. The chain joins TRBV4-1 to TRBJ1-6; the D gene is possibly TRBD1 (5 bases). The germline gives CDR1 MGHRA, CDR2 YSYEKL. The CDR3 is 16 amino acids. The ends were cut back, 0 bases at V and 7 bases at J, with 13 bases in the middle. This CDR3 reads CASSQEAQGGNSPLHF. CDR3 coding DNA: TGCGCCAGCAGCCAAGAGGCGCAGGGCGGGAATTCACCCCTCCACTTT.

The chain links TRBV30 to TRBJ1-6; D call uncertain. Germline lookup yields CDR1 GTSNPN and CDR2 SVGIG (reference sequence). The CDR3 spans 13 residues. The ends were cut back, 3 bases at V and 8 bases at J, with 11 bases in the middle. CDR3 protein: CAWSSNQDSPLHF. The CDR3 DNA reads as TGTGCCTGGAGCAGCAACCAGGATTCACCCCTCCACTTT.

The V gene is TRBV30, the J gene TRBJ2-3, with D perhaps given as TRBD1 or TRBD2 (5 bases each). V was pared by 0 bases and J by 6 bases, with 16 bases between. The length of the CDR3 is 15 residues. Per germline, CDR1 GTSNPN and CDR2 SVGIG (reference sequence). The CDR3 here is CAWSVPAGSGDTQYF. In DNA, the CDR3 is TGTGCCTGGAGTGTACCGGCGGGCTCAGGGGATACGCAGTATTTT. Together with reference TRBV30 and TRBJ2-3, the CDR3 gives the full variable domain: SQTIHQWPATLVQPVGSPLSLECTVEGTSNPNLYWYRQAAGRGLQLLFYSVGIGQISSEVPQNLSASRPQDRQFILSSKKLLLSDSGFYLCAWSVPAGSGDTQYFGPGTRLTVL.

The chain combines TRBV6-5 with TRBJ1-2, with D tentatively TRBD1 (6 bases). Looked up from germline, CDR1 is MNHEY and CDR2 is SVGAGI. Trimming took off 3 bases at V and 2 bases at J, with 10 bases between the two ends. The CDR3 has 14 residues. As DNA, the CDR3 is TGTGCCAGCAGTTATGGGGGGACAAACTATGGCTACACCTTC. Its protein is CASSYGGTNYGYTF.

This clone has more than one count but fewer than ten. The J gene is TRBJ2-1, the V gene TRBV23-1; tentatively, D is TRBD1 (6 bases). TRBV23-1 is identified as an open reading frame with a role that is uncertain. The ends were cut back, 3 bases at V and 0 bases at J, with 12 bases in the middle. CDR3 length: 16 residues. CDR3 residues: CASSHPQGSSYNEQFF. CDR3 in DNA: TGCGCCAGCAGTCATCCCCAGGGGAGCTCCTACAATGAGCAGTTCTTC.

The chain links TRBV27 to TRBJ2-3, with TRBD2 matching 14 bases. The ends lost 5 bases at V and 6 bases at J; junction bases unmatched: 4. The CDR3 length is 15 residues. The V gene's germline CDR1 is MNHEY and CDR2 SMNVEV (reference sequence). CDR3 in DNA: TGTGCCAGCAGTCGGACTAGCGGGGGGTCTGATACGCAGTATTTT. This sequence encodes CASSRTSGGSDTQYF.

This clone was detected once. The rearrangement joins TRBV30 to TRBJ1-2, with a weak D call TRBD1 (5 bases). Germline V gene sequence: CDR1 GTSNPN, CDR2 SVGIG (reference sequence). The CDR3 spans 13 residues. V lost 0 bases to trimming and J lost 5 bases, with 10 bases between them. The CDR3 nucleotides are TGTGCCTGGAGTGTAGCGGGGGGTTATGGCTACACCTTC. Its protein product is CAWSVAGGYGYTF.

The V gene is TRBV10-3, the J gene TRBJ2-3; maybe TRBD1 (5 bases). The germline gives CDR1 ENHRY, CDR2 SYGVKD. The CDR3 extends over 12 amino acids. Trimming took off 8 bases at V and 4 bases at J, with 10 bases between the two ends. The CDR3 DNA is TGTGCCATCGGCAGGGTCTCAGATACGCAGTATTTT. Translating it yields CAIGRVSDTQYF.

CDR3 sequence reads: CASQGNEQYF. CDR3 sequence (DNA): TGTGCCAGCCAGGGGAACGAGCAGTACTTC. The chain employs TRBV25-1 and TRBJ2-7; D may be TRBD1 (6 bases). Germline V lookup: CDR1 MGHDK, CDR2 SYGVNS. The CDR3 sequence is 10 residues long. The V and J ends lost 8 bases and 5 bases respectively, with 7 bases between them.

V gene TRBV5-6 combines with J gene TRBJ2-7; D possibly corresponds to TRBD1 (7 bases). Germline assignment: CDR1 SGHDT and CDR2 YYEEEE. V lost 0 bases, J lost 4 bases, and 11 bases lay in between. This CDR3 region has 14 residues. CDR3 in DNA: TGTGCCAGCAGCTTGGGGCAGGGGGGATACGAGCAGTACTTC. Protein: CASSLGQGGYEQYF.

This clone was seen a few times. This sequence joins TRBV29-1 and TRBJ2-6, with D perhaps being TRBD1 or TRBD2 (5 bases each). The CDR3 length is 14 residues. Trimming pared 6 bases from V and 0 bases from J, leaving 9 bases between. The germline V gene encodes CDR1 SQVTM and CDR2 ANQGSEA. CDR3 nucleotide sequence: TGCAGCGTCGGGGCGGTCTCTGGGGCCAACGTCCTGACTTTC. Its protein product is CSVGAVSGANVLTF.

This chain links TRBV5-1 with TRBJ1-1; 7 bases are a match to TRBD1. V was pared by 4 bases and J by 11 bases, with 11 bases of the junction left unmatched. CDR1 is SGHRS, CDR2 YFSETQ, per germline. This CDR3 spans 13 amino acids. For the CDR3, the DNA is TGCGCCAGCAGCCAAGGGACAGCCGAGAGGGCTTTCTTT. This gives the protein CASSQGTAERAFF.

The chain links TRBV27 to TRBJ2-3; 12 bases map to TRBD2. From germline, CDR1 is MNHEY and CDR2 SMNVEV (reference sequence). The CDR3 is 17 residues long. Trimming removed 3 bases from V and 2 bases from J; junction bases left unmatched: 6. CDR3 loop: CASSFVSSGGATDTQYF. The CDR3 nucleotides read TGTGCCAGCAGTTTCGTGTCTAGCGGGGGGGCCACAGATACGCAGTATTTT.

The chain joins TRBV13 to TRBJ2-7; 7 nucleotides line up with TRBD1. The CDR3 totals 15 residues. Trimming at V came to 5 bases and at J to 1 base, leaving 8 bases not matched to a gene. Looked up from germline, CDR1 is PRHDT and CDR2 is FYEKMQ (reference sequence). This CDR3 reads CASSADRDGSYEQYF. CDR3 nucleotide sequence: TGTGCCAGCAGCGCCGACAGGGATGGGTCCTACGAGCAGTACTTC. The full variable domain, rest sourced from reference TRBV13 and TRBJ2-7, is AAGVIQSPRHLIKEKRETATLKCYPIPRHDTVYWYQQGPGQDPQFLISFYEKMQSDKGSIPDRFSAQQFSDYHSELNMSSLELGDSALYFCASSADRDGSYEQYFGPGTRLTVT.

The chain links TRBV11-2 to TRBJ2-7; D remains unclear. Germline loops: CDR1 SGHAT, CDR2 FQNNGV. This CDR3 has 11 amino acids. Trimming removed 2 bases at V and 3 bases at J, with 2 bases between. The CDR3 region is CASSLIYEQYF. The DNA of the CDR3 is TGTGCCAGCAGCTTAATCTACGAGCAGTACTTC.

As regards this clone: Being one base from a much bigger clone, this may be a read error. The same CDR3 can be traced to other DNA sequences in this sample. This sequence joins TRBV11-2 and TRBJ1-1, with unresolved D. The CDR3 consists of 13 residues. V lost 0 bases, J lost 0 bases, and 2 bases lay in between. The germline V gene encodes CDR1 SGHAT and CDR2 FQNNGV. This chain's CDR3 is CASSLDLNTEAFF. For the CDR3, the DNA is TGTGCCAGCAGCTTAGACTTGAACACTGAAGCTTTCTTT.

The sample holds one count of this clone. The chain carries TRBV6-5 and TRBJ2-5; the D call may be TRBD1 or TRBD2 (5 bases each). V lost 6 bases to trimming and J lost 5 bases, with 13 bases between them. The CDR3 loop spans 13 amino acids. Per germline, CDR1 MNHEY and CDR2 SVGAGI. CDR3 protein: CASRPIGTETQYF. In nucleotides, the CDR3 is TGTGCCAGCAGGCCAATAGGGACGGAGACCCAGTACTTC.

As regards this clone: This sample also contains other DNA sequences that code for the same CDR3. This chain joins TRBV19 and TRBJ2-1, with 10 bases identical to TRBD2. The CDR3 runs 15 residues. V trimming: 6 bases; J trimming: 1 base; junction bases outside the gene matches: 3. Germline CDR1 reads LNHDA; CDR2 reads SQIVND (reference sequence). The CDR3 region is CASSISGGSYNEQFF. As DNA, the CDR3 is TGTGCCAGTAGCATTAGCGGGGGGTCCTACAATGAGCAGTTCTTC.

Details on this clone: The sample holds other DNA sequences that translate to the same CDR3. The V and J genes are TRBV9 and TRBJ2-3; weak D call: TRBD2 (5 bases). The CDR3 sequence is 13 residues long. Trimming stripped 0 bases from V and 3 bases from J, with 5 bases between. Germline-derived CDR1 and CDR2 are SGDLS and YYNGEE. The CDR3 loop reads CASSVAGTDTQYF. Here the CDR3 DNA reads TGTGCCAGCAGCGTAGCGGGGACAGATACGCAGTATTTT.

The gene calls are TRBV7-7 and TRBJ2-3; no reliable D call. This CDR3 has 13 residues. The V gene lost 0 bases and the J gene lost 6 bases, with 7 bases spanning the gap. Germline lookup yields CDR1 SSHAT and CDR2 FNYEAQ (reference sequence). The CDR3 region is CASSLAFADTQYF. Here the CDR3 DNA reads TGTGCCAGCAGCTTAGCTTTTGCGGATACGCAGTATTTT.

The CDR3 here is CASSIMEGTNQPQHF. CDR3 nucleotides: TGTGCCAGTAGTATTATGGAGGGTACCAATCAGCCCCAGCATTTT. This sequence joins TRBV19 and TRBJ1-5; the D is unclear. Trimming took 3 bases from V and 3 from J, leaving 12 bases between them. This CDR3 is built from 15 residues. The germline CDR1 and CDR2 sequences are LNHDA and SQIVND (reference sequence).

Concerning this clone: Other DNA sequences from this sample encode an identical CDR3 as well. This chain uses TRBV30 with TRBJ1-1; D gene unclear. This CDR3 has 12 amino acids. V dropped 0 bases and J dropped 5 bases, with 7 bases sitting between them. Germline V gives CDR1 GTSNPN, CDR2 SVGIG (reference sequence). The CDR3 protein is CAWSVGGTEAFF. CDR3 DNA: TGTGCCTGGAGTGTTGGTGGTACTGAAGCTTTCTTT.